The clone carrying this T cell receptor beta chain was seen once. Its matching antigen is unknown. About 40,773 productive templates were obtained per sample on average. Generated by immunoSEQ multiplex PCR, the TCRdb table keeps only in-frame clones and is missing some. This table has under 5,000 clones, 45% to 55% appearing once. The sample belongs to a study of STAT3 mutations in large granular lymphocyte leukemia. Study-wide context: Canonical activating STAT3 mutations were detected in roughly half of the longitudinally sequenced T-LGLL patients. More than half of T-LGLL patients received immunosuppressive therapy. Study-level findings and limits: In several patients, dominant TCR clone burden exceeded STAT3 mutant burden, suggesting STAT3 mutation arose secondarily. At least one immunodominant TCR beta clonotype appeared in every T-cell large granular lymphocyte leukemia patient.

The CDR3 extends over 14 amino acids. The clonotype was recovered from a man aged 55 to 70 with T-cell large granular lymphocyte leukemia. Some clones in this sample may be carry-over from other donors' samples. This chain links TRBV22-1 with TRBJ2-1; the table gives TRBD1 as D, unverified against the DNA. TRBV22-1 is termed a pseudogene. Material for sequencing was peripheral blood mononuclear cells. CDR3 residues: CPGSARSEPGEQFF. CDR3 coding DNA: TGTCCTGGGAGCGCACGTTCCGAGCCAGGGGAGCAGTTCTTC.